This T cell receptor (beta chain) was sequenced in a study of blood T cell repertoires in COVID-19. Per the germline V gene, CDR1 is MNHNS and CDR2 is SASEGT. The J segment lost 2 bases and the V segment lost 6 bases, leaving 3 bases of the junction unmatched. The CDR3 contains 15 residues. Method: immunoSEQ multiplex PCR; TCRdb's copy keeps in-frame clones and lacks some. Among about 56,000 clones listed, approximately 92% were seen once. The sample taken for sequencing was peripheral blood. V is TRBV6-1 and J is TRBJ2-7, with 14 bases aligning to TRBD2. This clonotype originated in a woman aged 55-70 years with COVID-19, enrolled during active disease. The CDR3 sequence is CASRGTSGRTYEQYF. CDR3 bases: TGTGCCAGCAGGGGGACTAGCGGGAGAACCTACGAGCAGTACTTC.